This TCR beta chain was sequenced in a study of Ad26.COV2.S vaccination and SARS-CoV-2 variants. Findings and limits, study-wide: Spike-specific CD8+ and CD4+ T cell responses reportedly showed substantial breadth after vaccination.

Regarding treatment: 15 to 20 received Ad26.COV2.S at low or high dose, single or two shots; a few received placebo; per-sample allocation not given. Samples came from day 63 after the first vaccine or placebo injection. Expressing Wuhan-strain SARS-CoV-2 spike, an Ad26 vector served as the vaccine. Measured with immunoSEQ multiplex PCR; TCRdb has only the in-frame clones, and not every one. The table records around 320,000 clones, 85% of them present only once. A remark on this clone: Its target is not known.

The sequence derives from a person aged 18-60 years who received the Ad26.COV2.S COVID-19 vaccine or a placebo. The material was peripheral blood, obtained in a trial of Ad26.COV2.S vaccine versus placebo.

The CDR3: CASSSKPGQGAVQYF. The CDR3 nucleotides read TGTGCCAGCAGTTCGAAACCGGGACAGGGGGCCGTGCAGTACTTC. The chain has TRBV6-5 and TRBJ2-7; 12 bases match TRBD1. Germline V gene lookup returns CDR1 MNHEY and CDR2 SVGAGI. The CDR3 sequence is 15 residues long. J was trimmed by 9 bases and V by 4 bases; bases with no gene match: 10.